One sample yielded the 18 T cell receptor beta chains listed below, sequenced in a study of blood T cell repertoires in COVID-19. The method was immunoSEQ multiplex PCR; TCRdb's version includes in-frame clones alone and lacks a portion of them. The table lists under 90,000 clones, around 75% of them singletons. The sample consisted of peripheral blood. The receptor set was obtained from a woman older than 75 with active or convalescent COVID-19.

This clone was seen once. The rearrangement links TRBV24-1 to TRBJ2-5; no definite D call. There are 13 residues in the CDR3. Germline CDR1 reads KGHDR; CDR2 reads SFDVKD. Trimming took off 9 bases at V and 0 bases at J, with 10 bases between the two ends. This CDR3 is CATDRLYQETQYF. The CDR3 coding sequence is TGTGCCACCGATCGGTTGTACCAAGAGACCCAGTACTTC.

The chain carries TRBV19 and TRBJ2-7; tentatively, D is TRBD1 (5 bases). Germline assignment: CDR1 LNHDA and CDR2 SQIVND (reference sequence). V shed 7 bases and J shed 2 bases, with 12 bases lying between them. The CDR3 is 13 amino acids. CDR3 DNA: TGTGCCAGTATGAACAGGCTCACCTACGAGCAGTACTTC. Translated: CASMNRLTYEQYF.

This clone turned up a few times. V usage is TRBV6-5 and J usage is TRBJ1-1; unclear D gene. V was clipped by 5 bases and J by 4 bases, with 11 bases between them. Germline loops: CDR1 MNHEY, CDR2 SVGAGI. This CDR3 has 13 amino acids. The CDR3 reads CASSLFRGTEAFF. CDR3 DNA sequence: TGTGCCAGCAGTCTCTTTCGGGGCACTGAAGCTTTCTTT.

This CDR3 reads CASSLPQGDSPLHF. CDR3 in DNA: TGTGCCAGCAGCCTACCACAGGGAGACTCACCCCTCCACTTT. The chain uses TRBV3-1 (or the pseudogene TRBV3-2) and TRBJ1-6, with D tentatively TRBD1 (6 bases). CDR1 and CDR2 from the germline V gene are LGHDT and YNNKEL (reference sequence). The CDR3 runs to 14 residues. The V gene lost 4 bases and the J gene lost 10 bases, with 14 bases spanning the gap.

This clone was recorded a few times. CDR3 DNA: TGCAGCGTTGGCAGGTCGTTCACTGAAGCTTTCTTT. Protein sequence: CSVGRSFTEAFF. This chain links TRBV29-1 with TRBJ1-1, with D uncertain. Germline assignment: CDR1 SQVTM and CDR2 ANQGSEA. This CDR3 region has 12 residues. Trimming took 4 bases from V and 4 from J, leaving 10 bases between them. The complete variable domain, with remaining parts taken from reference TRBV29-1 and TRBJ1-1, reads SAVISQKPSRDICQRGTSLTIQCQVDSQVTMMFWYRQQPGQSLTLIATANQGSEATYESGFVIDKFPISRPNLTFSTLTVSNMSPEDSSIYLCSVGRSFTEAFFGQGTRLTVV.

This sequence joins TRBV4-3 and TRBJ2-1; 7 bases are a match to TRBD2. Trimming removed 0 bases from V and 7 bases from J; junction bases left unmatched: 3. The CDR3 covers 14 residues. Germline V gene data show CDR1 as LGHNA and CDR2 as YSLEER. The CDR3 DNA follows: TGCGCCAGCAGCCAAGACGGGAGGAATAATGAGCAGTTCTTC. Translated: CASSQDGRNNEQFF.

This chain joins TRBV2 and TRBJ2-1, with D possibly TRBD2 on 6 matching bases. V was trimmed by 6 bases and J by 3 bases, leaving 12 bases between them. Per germline, CDR1 SNHLY and CDR2 FYNNEI. The CDR3 covers 14 residues. CDR3 bases: TGTGCCAGCAGAGCTAGCGCAATCTACAATGAGCAGTTCTTC. It yields the protein CASRASAIYNEQFF.

This chain links TRBV2 with TRBJ2-7; D is unresolved. Germline CDR1 and CDR2: SNHLY and FYNNEI. This CDR3 spans 15 amino acids. V was trimmed by 3 bases and J by 0 bases, leaving 12 bases between them. The CDR3: CASSESSLSSYEQYF. The CDR3 DNA follows: TGTGCCAGCAGTGAGTCCTCCCTCAGCTCCTACGAGCAGTACTTC.

The chain joins TRBV7-9 to TRBJ2-7; TRBD1 matches at 7 bases. The V and J ends lost 6 bases and 1 base, in that order; junction bases with no gene match: 9. Germline V gene sequence: CDR1 SEHNR, CDR2 FQNEAQ (reference sequence). The CDR3 is 15 amino acids. The CDR3 sequence: CASSSDRETSYEQYF. The DNA for the CDR3 is TGTGCCAGCAGTTCCGACAGGGAGACGTCCTACGAGCAGTACTTC.

This clone has only a few counts. The rearrangement joins TRBV27 to TRBJ1-1; tentative D call: TRBD1 (5 bases). V was pared by 3 bases and J by 6 bases, with 11 bases between. CDR1 and CDR2 (germline): MNHEY, SMNVEV (reference sequence). The CDR3 is made up of 13 amino acids. The CDR3 reads CASSFGGGPEAFF. CDR3 sequence (DNA): TGTGCCAGCAGTTTTGGGGGGGGTCCTGAAGCTTTCTTT.

CDR3 region: CSVELQGYGTKNIQYF. The CDR3 nucleotides read TGCAGCGTGGAATTGCAGGGGTACGGGACCAAAAACATTCAGTACTTC. The chain links TRBV29-1 to TRBJ2-4; maybe TRBD1 (6 bases). The CDR3 spans 16 residues. Trimming took off 6 bases at V and 2 bases at J, with 20 bases between the two ends. Germline CDR1 reads SQVTM; CDR2 reads ANQGSEA.

This sequence joins TRBV7-2 and TRBJ1-2, with 8 bases matching TRBD1. The CDR3 has 15 amino acids. The germline V gene has CDR1 SGHTA and CDR2 FQGNSA. Germline trimming cut 5 bases from V and 6 bases from J; bases unmatched to any gene: 11. The CDR3 DNA follows: TGTGCCAGCAGCCCCGCCTCCCGGGACAGGCATGGCTACACCTTC. Translated, it gives CASSPASRDRHGYTF.

The rearrangement joins TRBV19 to TRBJ1-2; the D gene is possibly TRBD1 (5 bases). CDR3 length: 11 amino acids. Germline V lookup: CDR1 LNHDA, CDR2 SQIVND (reference sequence). The V gene lost 6 bases and the J gene lost 8 bases, with 10 bases spanning the gap. The CDR3 sequence: CASSGGSGYTF. CDR3 bases: TGTGCCAGTAGCGGGGGGTCGGGCTACACCTTC.

This rearrangement joins TRBV10-3 to TRBJ1-5; D unresolved. There are 14 residues in the CDR3. In germline, CDR1 is ENHRY, CDR2 SYGVKD. V dropped 7 bases and J dropped 1 base, with 11 bases sitting between them. CDR3 DNA: TGTGCCATCATACGGGTGAGCAGCAATCAGCCCCAGCATTTT. It yields the protein CAIIRVSSNQPQHF.

The chain recombines TRBV11-2 with TRBJ1-6; D not resolved. The germline V gene has CDR1 SGHAT and CDR2 FQNNGV. The CDR3 covers 13 residues. V was pared by 3 bases and J by 7 bases, with 7 bases between. The CDR3, as DNA: TGTGCCAGCAGCTTCCTACAGAATTCACCCCTCCACTTT. Amino acids: CASSFLQNSPLHF.

This clone appeared a few times. The rearrangement links TRBV5-4 to TRBJ2-7, with TRBD1 matching 8 bases. Germline values: CDR1 SGHNT, CDR2 YYREEE (reference sequence). V lost 1 base to trimming and J lost 3 bases; unmatched junction nucleotides: 0. The CDR3 spans 13 residues. The CDR3: CASSLTGGYEQYF. The CDR3, as DNA: TGTGCCAGCAGCTTGACAGGGGGCTACGAGCAGTACTTC.

The chain has TRBV19 and TRBJ2-1, with 13 bases lining up with TRBD2. The CDR3 loop spans 18 amino acids. CDR1 LNHDA and CDR2 SQIVND come from the germline V gene (reference sequence). With V trimmed by 4 bases and J by 2 bases, 8 bases remained unmatched. CDR3 in amino acids: CASSTRGLAGTPYNEQFF. The CDR3 DNA reads as TGTGCCAGTAGTACCCGGGGACTAGCGGGAACTCCCTACAATGAGCAGTTCTTC.

This rearrangement joins TRBV7-3 to TRBJ2-5; 10 positions match TRBD2. The CDR3 is 19 residues long. V lost 0 bases, J lost 2 bases, and 12 bases stayed unmatched. CDR1 and CDR2 (germline): SGHTA, FQGTGA. The CDR3 DNA reads as TGTGCCAGCAGCTTAACGGGGTTAGCGGGGGGAAATGAACAAGAGACCCAGTACTTC. It codes for CASSLTGLAGGNEQETQYF.